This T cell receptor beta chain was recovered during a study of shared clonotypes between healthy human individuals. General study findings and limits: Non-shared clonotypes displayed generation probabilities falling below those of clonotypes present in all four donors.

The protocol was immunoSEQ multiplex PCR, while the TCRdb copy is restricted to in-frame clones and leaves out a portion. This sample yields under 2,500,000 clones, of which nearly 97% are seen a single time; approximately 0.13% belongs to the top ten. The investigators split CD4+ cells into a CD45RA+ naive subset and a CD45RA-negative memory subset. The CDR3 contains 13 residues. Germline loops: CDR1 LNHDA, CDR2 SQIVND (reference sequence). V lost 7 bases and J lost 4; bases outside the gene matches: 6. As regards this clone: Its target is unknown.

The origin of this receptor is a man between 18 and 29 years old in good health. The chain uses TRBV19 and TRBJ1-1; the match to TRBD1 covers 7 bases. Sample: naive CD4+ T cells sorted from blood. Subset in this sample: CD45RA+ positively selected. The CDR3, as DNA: TGTGCCAGTAACCAGGGGGGGACCACTGAAGCTTTCTTT. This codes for CASNQGGTTEAFF.